This T cell receptor beta chain stems from a study of identical twins. Germline CDR1 LGHNA, CDR2 YNFKEQ. V was trimmed by 0 bases and J by 14 bases, leaving 14 bases between them. This CDR3 comprises 14 residues. In its sample, this clonotype was seen a few times. TCRdb redid the calling of the 5' RACE reads with MiXCR, one entry per CDR3 protein. Found here are under 500,000 distinct CDR3 sequences, roughly 13% of them singletons; the top ten hold 0.95% to 1%. This same sample was also part of a study on yellow fever vaccine responses in identical twins.

Material for sequencing was CD4+ T cells sorted from blood. J is TRBJ1-6 and V is TRBV4-2; D gene uncertain. This TCR was recovered from a woman aged 18-35 years in good health. The DNA of the CDR3 is TGTGCCAGCAGCCAAGACCACCTGCGAAGTTCCCTCCACTTT. This encodes CASSQDHLRSSLHF.